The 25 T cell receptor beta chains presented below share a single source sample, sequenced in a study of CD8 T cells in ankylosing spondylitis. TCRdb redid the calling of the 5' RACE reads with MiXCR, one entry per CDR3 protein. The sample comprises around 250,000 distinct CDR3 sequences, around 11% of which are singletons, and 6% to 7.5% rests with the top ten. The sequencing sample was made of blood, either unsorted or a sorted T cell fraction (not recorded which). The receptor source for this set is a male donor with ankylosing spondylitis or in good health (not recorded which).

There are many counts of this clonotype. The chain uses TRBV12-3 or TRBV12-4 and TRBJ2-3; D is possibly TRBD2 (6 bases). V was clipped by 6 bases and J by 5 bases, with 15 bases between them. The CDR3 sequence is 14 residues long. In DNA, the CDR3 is TGTGCCAGCAGCCAAGGGACTTCGGTAGATACGCAGTATTTT. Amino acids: CASSQGTSVDTQYF.

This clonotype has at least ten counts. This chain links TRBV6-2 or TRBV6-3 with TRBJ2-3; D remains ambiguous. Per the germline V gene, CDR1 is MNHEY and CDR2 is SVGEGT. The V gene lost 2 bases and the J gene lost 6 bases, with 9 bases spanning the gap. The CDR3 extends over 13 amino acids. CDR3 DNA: TGTGCCAGCAGTTACGCACGGCCGGATACGCAGTATTTT. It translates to CASSYARPDTQYF.

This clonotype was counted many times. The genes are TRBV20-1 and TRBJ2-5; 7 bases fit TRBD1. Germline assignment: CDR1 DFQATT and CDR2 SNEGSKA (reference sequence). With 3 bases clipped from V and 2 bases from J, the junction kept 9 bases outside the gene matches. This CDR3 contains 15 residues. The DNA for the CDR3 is TGCAGTGCTAGGGCCCTGACAGGGAGACAAGAGACCCAGTACTTC. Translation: CSARALTGRQETQYF.

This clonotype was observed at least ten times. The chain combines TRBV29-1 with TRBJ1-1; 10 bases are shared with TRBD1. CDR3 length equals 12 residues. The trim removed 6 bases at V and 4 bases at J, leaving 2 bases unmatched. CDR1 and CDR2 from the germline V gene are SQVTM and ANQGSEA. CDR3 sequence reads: CSVDRGPTEAFF. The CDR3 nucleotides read TGCAGCGTAGACAGGGGGCCCACTGAAGCTTTCTTT.

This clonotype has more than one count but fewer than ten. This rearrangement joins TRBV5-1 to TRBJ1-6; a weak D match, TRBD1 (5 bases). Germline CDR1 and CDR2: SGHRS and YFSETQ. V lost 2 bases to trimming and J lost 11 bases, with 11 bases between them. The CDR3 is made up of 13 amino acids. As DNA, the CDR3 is TGCGCCAGCAGCTTTTTCCGGACACCACCCCTCCACTTT. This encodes CASSFFRTPPLHF.

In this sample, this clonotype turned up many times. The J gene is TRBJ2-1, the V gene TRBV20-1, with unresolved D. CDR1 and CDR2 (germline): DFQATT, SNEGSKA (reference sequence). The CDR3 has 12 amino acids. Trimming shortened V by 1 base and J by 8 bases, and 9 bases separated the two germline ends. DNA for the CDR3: TGCAGTGCTAGAGTACTACGGGATGAGCAGTTCTTC. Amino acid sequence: CSARVLRDEQFF.

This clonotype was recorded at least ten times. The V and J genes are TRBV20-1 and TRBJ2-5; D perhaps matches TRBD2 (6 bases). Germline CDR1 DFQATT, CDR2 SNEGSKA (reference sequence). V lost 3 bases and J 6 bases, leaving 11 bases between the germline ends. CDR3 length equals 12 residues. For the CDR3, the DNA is TGCAGTGCTAGTTCGGGGGAAAAGACCCAGTACTTC. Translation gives CSASSGEKTQYF.

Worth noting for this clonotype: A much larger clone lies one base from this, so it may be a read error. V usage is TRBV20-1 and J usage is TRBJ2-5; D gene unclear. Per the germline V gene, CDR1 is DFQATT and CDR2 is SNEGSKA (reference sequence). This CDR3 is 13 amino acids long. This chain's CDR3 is CGASYSSGETQYF. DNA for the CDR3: TGCGGTGCTAGTTACTCTAGTGGCGAGACCCAGTACTTC.

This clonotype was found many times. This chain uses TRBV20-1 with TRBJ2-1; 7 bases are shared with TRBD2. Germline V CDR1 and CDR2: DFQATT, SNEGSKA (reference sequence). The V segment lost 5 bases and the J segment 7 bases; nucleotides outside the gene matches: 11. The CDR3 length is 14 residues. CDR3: CSARRPGGGNEQFF. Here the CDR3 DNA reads TGCAGTGCTCGCCGACCTGGGGGGGGGAATGAGCAGTTCTTC.

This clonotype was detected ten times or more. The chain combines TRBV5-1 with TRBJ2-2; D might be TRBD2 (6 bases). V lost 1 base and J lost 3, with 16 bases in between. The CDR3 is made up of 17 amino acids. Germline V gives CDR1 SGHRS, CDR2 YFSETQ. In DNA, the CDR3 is TGCGCCAGCAGCTTGCCGCTGGGGGGTTTGGACACCGGGGAGCTGTTTTTT. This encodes CASSLPLGGLDTGELFF.

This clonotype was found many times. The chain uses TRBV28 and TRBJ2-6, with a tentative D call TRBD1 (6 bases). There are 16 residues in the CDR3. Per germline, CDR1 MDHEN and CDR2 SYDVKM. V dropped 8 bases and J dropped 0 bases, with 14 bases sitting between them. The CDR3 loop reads CASARGSFSGANVLTF. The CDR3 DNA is TGTGCCAGCGCCAGGGGTTCATTCTCTGGGGCCAACGTCCTGACTTTC.

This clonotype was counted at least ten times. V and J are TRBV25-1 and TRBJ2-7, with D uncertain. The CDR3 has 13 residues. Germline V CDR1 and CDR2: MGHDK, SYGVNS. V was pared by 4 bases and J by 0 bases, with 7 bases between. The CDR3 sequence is CASSVPASYEQYF. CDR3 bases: TGTGCCAGCAGTGTCCCGGCCTCCTACGAGCAGTACTTC.

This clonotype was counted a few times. CDR3 nucleotides: TGTGCCAGCAGCTACCGGGACGGGGCCCGTAATTCACCCCTCCACTTT. It is translated as CASSYRDGARNSPLHF. The V call is TRBV7-9, the J call TRBJ1-6, with D possibly matching TRBD1 (5 bases). Germline assignment: CDR1 SEHNR and CDR2 FQNEAQ (reference sequence). The CDR3 is 16 residues long. Trimming stripped 4 bases from V and 6 bases from J, with 16 bases between.

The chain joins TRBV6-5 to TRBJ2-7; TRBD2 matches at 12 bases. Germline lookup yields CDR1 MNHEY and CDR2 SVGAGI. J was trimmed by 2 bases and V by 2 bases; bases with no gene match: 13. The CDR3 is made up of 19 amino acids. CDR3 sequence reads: CASSYHGRGLAGTPYEQYF. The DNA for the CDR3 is TGTGCCAGCAGTTACCACGGCAGAGGACTAGCGGGGACCCCCTACGAGCAGTACTTC.

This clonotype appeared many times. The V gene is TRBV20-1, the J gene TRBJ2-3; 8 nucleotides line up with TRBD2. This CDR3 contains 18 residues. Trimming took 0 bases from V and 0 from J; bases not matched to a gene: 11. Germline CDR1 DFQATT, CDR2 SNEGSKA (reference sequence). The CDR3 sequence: CSARDPTAGGTSTDTQYF. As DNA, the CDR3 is TGCAGTGCTAGAGATCCGACGGCGGGGGGAACTAGCACAGATACGCAGTATTTT.

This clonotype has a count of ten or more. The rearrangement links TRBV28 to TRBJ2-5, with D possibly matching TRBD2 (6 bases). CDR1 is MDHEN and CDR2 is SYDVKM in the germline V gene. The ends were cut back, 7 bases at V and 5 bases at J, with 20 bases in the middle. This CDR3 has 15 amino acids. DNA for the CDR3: TGTGCCAGCAATTCCCCCGGGAGTCCCCAGGAGACCCAGTACTTC. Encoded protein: CASNSPGSPQETQYF.

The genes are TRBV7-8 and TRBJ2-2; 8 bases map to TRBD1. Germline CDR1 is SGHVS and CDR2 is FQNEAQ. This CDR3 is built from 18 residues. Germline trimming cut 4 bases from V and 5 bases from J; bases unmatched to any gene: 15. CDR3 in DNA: TGTGCCAGCAGCTCCCAAGGAAGGACAGGGCGGCGGACCGGGGAGCTGTTTTTT. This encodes CASSSQGRTGRRTGELFF.

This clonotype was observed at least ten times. In DNA, the CDR3 is TGTGCCAGCAGCTTGGACAGGGGGAGGGGCGGCTACACCTTC. It encodes CASSLDRGRGGYTF. The chain links TRBV5-6 to TRBJ1-2; TRBD1 matches at 8 bases. The CDR3 sequence is 14 residues long. Germline CDR1 and CDR2: SGHDT and YYEEEE. Losses at the gene ends were 0 bases for V and 8 bases for J; bases not matched to a gene: 6.

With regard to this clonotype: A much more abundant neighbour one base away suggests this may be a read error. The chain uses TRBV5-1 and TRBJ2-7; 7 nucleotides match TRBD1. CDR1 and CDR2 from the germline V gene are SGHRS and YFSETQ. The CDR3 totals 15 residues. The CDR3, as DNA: TGCTCCAGCAGCTTCTCCGGGACAGTACTCTACGAGCAGTACTTC. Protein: CSSSFSGTVLYEQYF.

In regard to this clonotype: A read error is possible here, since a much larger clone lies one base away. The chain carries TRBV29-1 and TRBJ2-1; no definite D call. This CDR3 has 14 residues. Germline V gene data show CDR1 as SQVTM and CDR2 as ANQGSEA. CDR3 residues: CGAATSSSYNEQFF. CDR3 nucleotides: TGCGGCGCAGCTACTTCGAGCTCCTACAATGAGCAGTTCTTC.

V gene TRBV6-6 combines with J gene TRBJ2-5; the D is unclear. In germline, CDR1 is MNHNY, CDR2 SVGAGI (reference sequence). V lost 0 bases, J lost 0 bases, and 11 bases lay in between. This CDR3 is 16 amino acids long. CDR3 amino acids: CASSYSRVRNQETQYF. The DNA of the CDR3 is TGTGCCAGCAGTTACTCAAGGGTTCGGAACCAAGAGACCCAGTACTTC.

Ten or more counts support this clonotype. CDR3: CASSVAFGQGLNGYTF. The DNA of the CDR3 is TGTGCCAGCAGCGTAGCCTTTGGACAGGGTCTAAATGGCTACACCTTC. The chain combines TRBV9 with TRBJ1-2; 8 bases align to TRBD1. The CDR3 runs to 16 residues. The ends lost 0 bases at V and 6 bases at J; junction bases unmatched: 10. Germline assignment: CDR1 SGDLS and CDR2 YYNGEE.

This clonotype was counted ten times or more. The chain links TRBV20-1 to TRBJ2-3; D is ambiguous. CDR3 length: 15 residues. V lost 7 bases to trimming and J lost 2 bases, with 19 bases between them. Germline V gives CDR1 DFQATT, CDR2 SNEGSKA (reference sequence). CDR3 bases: TGCAGTGTCCCGACTCGCTTAGGGAACACAGATACGCAGTATTTT. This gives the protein CSVPTRLGNTDTQYF.

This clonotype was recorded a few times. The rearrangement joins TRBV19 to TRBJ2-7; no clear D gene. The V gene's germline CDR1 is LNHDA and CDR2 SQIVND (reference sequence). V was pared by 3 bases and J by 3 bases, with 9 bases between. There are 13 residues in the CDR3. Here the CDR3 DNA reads TGTGCCAGTAGTATCGGCTACGACTACGAGCAGTACTTC. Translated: CASSIGYDYEQYF. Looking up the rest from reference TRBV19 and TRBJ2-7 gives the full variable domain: DGGITQSPKYLFRKEGQNVTLSCEQNLNHDAMYWYRQDPGQGLRLIYYSQIVNDFQKGDIAEGYSVSREKKESFPLTVTSAQKNPTAFYLCASSIGYDYEQYFGPGTRLTVT.

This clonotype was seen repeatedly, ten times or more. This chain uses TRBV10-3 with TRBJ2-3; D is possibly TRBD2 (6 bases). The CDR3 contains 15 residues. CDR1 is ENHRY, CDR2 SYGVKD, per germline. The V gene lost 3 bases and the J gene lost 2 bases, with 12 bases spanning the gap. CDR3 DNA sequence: TGTGCCATCAGTGAACCGGGACTGATCACAGATACGCAGTATTTT. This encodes CAISEPGLITDTQYF.